These 23 T cell receptor beta chains originate from one sample sequenced in a study of CD8 T cells in ankylosing spondylitis. TCRdb reprocessed the 5' RACE reads via MiXCR and lists one record per CDR3 protein. The data contain 220,000 or so distinct CDR3 sequences, under 12% of them singletons. Sequenced input: blood, either unsorted or a sorted T cell fraction (not recorded which). These receptor sequences come from a male donor with ankylosing spondylitis or in good health (not recorded which).

V and J are TRBV12-3 or TRBV12-4 and TRBJ2-7, with 7 bases identical to TRBD1. Unmatched junction bases numbered 4, after V lost 4 bases and J lost 7 bases. The CDR3 is 12 amino acids. CDR3 DNA sequence: TGTGCCAGCAGTTCCAGGGGGTGGGAGCAGTACTTC. Translated: CASSSRGWEQYF.

The chain carries TRBV6-4 and TRBJ1-5; 8 bases map to TRBD1. J gave up 5 bases and V 10 bases, and 25 bases lay outside the gene matches. Germline V gives CDR1 MRHNA, CDR2 SNTAGT. The CDR3 covers 19 residues. The CDR3 sequence is CAIIDTYGAGGRMDQPQHF. As DNA, the CDR3 is TGTGCCATCATTGATACCTATGGGGCAGGGGGCCGAATGGATCAGCCCCAGCATTTT.

This clonotype was picked up many times. The V call is TRBV9, the J call TRBJ2-7; D is ambiguous. Germline assignment: CDR1 SGDLS and CDR2 YYNGEE. The V end lost 0 bases, the J end lost 2 bases, and 9 bases lay between the germline ends. This CDR3 contains 14 residues. CDR3 loop: CASSVAQIAYEQYF. In DNA, the CDR3 is TGTGCCAGCAGCGTAGCCCAAATCGCCTACGAGCAGTACTTC.

In this sample, this clonotype turned up many times. V gene TRBV4-2 combines with J gene TRBJ2-1, with D perhaps matching TRBD2 (7 bases). V lost 0 bases and J lost 7, with 19 bases in between. The CDR3 consists of 17 residues. Per germline, CDR1 LGHNA and CDR2 YNFKEQ. The CDR3: CASSQDKSGGPGNEQFF. The CDR3 DNA follows: TGTGCCAGCAGCCAAGATAAATCCGGGGGGCCGGGTAATGAGCAGTTCTTC.

This chain links TRBV7-2 with TRBJ2-1; the match to TRBD2 covers 8 bases. V was pared by 6 bases and J by 4 bases, with 8 bases of the junction left unmatched. Looked up from germline, CDR1 is SGHTA and CDR2 is FQGNSA. The CDR3 is made up of 15 amino acids. As DNA, the CDR3 is TGTGCCAGCAGTAACCAGGCGGGGGGTTACAATGAGCAGTTCTTC. It codes for CASSNQAGGYNEQFF. Full variable domain (remainder filled in from reference TRBV7-2 and TRBJ2-1): GAGVSQSPSNKVTEKGKDVELRCDPISGHTALYWYRQSLGQGLEFLIYFQGNSAPDKSGLPSDRFSAERTGGSVSTLTIQRTQQEDSAVYLCASSNQAGGYNEQFFGPGTRLTVL.

In this sample, this clonotype turned up once. One end of the junction fails to match germline, which may point to a read error. The gene calls are TRBV5-6 and TRBJ2-1, with D perhaps matching TRBD1 (6 bases). CDR3 length: 15 amino acids. Germline V gene lookup returns CDR1 SGHDT and CDR2 YYEEEE. DNA for the CDR3: TGTGCCTGCAGTCCCGGGACATTCTCCTACAATGAGCAGTTCTTC. Its protein product is CACSPGTFSYNEQFF.

This clonotype appeared a few times. The J gene is TRBJ2-2, the V gene TRBV12-3 or TRBV12-4, with a possible D match to TRBD1 (6 bases). This CDR3 spans 14 amino acids. Trimming pared 1 base from V and 4 bases from J, leaving 7 bases between. The CDR3 is CASSLDRVTGELFF. The CDR3 DNA sequence: TGTGCCAGCAGTTTAGACAGGGTCACCGGGGAGCTGTTTTTT.

This clonotype has just a few counts. The chain links TRBV20-1 to TRBJ2-4; D possibly corresponds to TRBD2 (5 bases). The V end lost 6 bases, the J end lost 5 bases, and 17 bases lay between the germline ends. This CDR3 contains 14 residues. CDR1 is DFQATT, CDR2 SNEGSKA, per germline (reference sequence). CDR3 residues: CSARLSSAENIQYF. For the CDR3, the DNA is TGCAGTGCCCGTTTATCGTCAGCGGAAAACATTCAGTACTTC.

In its sample, this clonotype was seen many times. The junction differs from germline at one of its ends, possibly a read error. This sequence joins TRBV12-3 or TRBV12-4 and TRBJ2-7; TRBD2 matches at 10 bases. The length of the CDR3 is 14 residues. CDR3 bases: TGTGCCAGCAGTATAGCGGGGGGCGCCTACGAGCAGTACTTC. This encodes CASSIAGGAYEQYF.

This clonotype has a count of ten or more. J is TRBJ1-1 and V is TRBV9; D uncertain. The CDR3 sequence is 12 residues long. CDR1 and CDR2 from the germline V gene are SGDLS and YYNGEE. Trimming took off 4 bases at V and 2 bases at J, with 6 bases between the two ends. This chain's CDR3 is CASSQSNTEAFF. Here the CDR3 DNA reads TGTGCCAGCAGCCAGAGTAACACTGAAGCTTTCTTT. Full variable domain (outside the CDR3, taken from reference TRBV9 and TRBJ1-1): DSGVTQTPKHLITATGQRVTLRCSPRSGDLSVYWYQQSLDQGLQFLIQYYNGEERAKGNILERFSAQQFPDLHSELNLSSLELGDSALYFCASSQSNTEAFFGQGTRLTVV.

This clonotype has just a few counts. The chain carries TRBV20-1 and TRBJ2-5; 8 bases match TRBD2. The CDR3 consists of 13 residues. Losses at the gene ends were 8 bases for V and 2 bases for J; bases not matched to a gene: 7. Germline values: CDR1 DFQATT, CDR2 SNEGSKA (reference sequence). As DNA, the CDR3 is TGCAGTACCGGGGGGGGGGTGCAAGAGACCCAGTACTTC. Its translation is CSTGGGVQETQYF.

This clonotype was seen ten or more times. The chain couples TRBV7-9 to TRBJ1-2, with TRBD1 identical over 8 bases. V lost 4 bases and J lost 7; bases outside the gene matches: 11. From germline, CDR1 is SEHNR and CDR2 FQNEAQ (reference sequence). This CDR3 is built from 15 residues. CDR3: CASSSAYRGRGGYTF. The CDR3 DNA reads TGTGCCAGCAGCTCCGCATACAGGGGGAGGGGTGGCTACACCTTC.

This clonotype was observed at least ten times. J is TRBJ2-7 and V is TRBV20-1; D gene unclear. CDR3 length: 16 amino acids. The V gene lost 0 bases and the J gene lost 2 bases, with 17 bases spanning the gap. Germline V gene sequence: CDR1 DFQATT, CDR2 SNEGSKA (reference sequence). The CDR3 is CSARDSLSWRPYEQYF. As DNA, the CDR3 is TGCAGTGCTAGAGACTCCCTGTCGTGGCGCCCCTACGAGCAGTACTTC.

This clonotype was observed at least ten times. This rearrangement joins TRBV12-3 or TRBV12-4 to TRBJ1-1; 7 bases line up with TRBD1. J lost 5 bases, V lost 7 bases, and 10 bases had no gene match. This CDR3 region has 14 residues. The CDR3 sequence is CASTRTGSMTEAFF. Here the CDR3 DNA reads TGTGCCAGCACCCGGACAGGTTCGATGACTGAAGCTTTCTTT.

The sample holds many counts of this clonotype. The chain joins TRBV5-6 to TRBJ1-1; 7 positions match TRBD1. This CDR3 contains 12 residues. The V and J ends lost 7 bases and 11 bases, in that order; junction bases with no gene match: 11. Germline CDR1 is SGHDT and CDR2 is YYEEEE. CDR3 bases: TGTGCCAGCGTACGGAGGGGGCAGGACGCTTTCTTT. Translated: CASVRRGQDAFF. Full variable domain (missing parts from reference TRBV5-6 and TRBJ1-1): DAGVTQSPTHLIKTRGQQVTLRCSPKSGHDTVSWYQQALGQGPQFIFQYYEEEERQRGNFPDRFSGHQFPNYSSELNVNALLLGDSALYLCASVRRGQDAFFGQGTRLTVV.

In this sample, this clonotype turned up many times. The chain is built from TRBV5-1 and TRBJ2-6; D not certain. The CDR3 length is 14 residues. V was shortened by 4 bases and J by 2 bases, with 7 bases between the two germline ends. Germline V lookup: CDR1 SGHRS, CDR2 YFSETQ. CDR3 protein: CASSVPAGANVLTF. In DNA, the CDR3 is TGCGCCAGCAGCGTCCCGGCTGGGGCCAACGTCCTGACTTTC.

This clonotype has a count of ten or more. The rearrangement joins TRBV12-3 or TRBV12-4 to TRBJ2-5, with D perhaps matching TRBD2 (6 bases). The CDR3 sequence is 14 residues long. Trimming removed 6 bases at V and 2 bases at J, with 13 bases between. CDR3 sequence: CASSFDGGQETQYF. CDR3 DNA: TGTGCCAGCAGCTTTGATGGGGGGCAAGAGACCCAGTACTTC.

V usage is TRBV28 and J usage is TRBJ2-5; 7 bases align to TRBD1. Germline V lookup: CDR1 MDHEN, CDR2 SYDVKM. Trimming took 6 bases from V and 5 from J; bases not matched to a gene: 12. The CDR3 loop spans 15 amino acids. As DNA, the CDR3 is TGTGCCAGCAGCCCATTGGTACAGGGGCCGGAGACCCAGTACTTC. Amino acids: CASSPLVQGPETQYF.

This clonotype appeared many times. The chain recombines TRBV10-3 with TRBJ2-1; a possible D gene is TRBD2 (6 bases). This CDR3 has 18 residues. The V and J ends lost 6 bases and 3 bases respectively, with 24 bases between them. Germline values: CDR1 ENHRY, CDR2 SYGVKD. The CDR3 nucleotides are TGTGCCATCAGAAGAGGGACCCAAAGGGGCGGGGTCTACAATGAGCAGTTCTTC. Translation: CAIRRGTQRGGVYNEQFF.

This clonotype showed up many times. A junction boundary mismatches the germline segment, possibly from a read error. This chain uses TRBV27 with TRBJ1-5; D ambiguous. Germline CDR1 reads MNHEY; CDR2 reads SMNVEV (reference sequence). The CDR3 covers 9 residues. CDR3 bases: TGTGCCAGCAGCCCTCCCTGGAGTTTT. Translating it yields CASSPPWSF.

This clonotype has a handful of counts. This chain links TRBV7-2 with TRBJ2-1; 7 bases fit TRBD1. The ends lost 5 bases at V and 4 bases at J; junction bases unmatched: 5. In germline, CDR1 is SGHTA, CDR2 FQGNSA. This CDR3 is built from 14 residues. CDR3 DNA sequence: TGTGCCAGCAGCCGACAGGGCCTTTACAATGAGCAGTTCTTC. Protein sequence: CASSRQGLYNEQFF.

This chain links TRBV7-2 with TRBJ2-5; 9 bases are shared with TRBD2. CDR3 length: 14 residues. The V gene end was trimmed by 8 bases and the J gene end by 3 bases; junction bases not matched to a gene: 7. The germline V gene has CDR1 SGHTA and CDR2 FQGNSA. CDR3 bases: TGTGCCAGCTCCTCTAGCGGGGCGAAAGAGACCCAGTACTTC. It is translated as CASSSSGAKETQYF. Looking up the rest from reference TRBV7-2 and TRBJ2-5 gives the full variable domain: GAGVSQSPSNKVTEKGKDVELRCDPISGHTALYWYRQSLGQGLEFLIYFQGNSAPDKSGLPSDRFSAERTGGSVSTLTIQRTQQEDSAVYLCASSSSGAKETQYFGPGTRLLVL.

This clonotype was recorded at least ten times. An end of the junction does not agree with germline; a read error may underlie this. The chain carries TRBV3-1 and TRBJ2-2; 10 bases agree with TRBD2. Germline CDR1 is LGHDT and CDR2 is YNNKEL (reference sequence). The CDR3 sequence is 17 residues long. The CDR3 DNA reads TGTGCCAGCAGCCAAGGCGGACTAGCGGCGAATACCGGGGAGCTGTTTTTT. Translating gives CASSQGGLAANTGELFF.